Below, 27 T cell receptor beta chains from the same sample are listed, as sequenced in a study of T cell changes during pregnancy in multiple sclerosis. This table comes from immunoSEQ multiplex PCR, and its TCRdb copy is limited to in-frame clones, with some not included. The sample holds about 52,000 clones, around 92% seen once. Sequencing used CD4+ T cells from peripheral blood mononuclear cells, obtained in the third trimester of pregnancy. The receptors here all came from a female donor with multiple sclerosis, enrolled in a pregnancy study.

The chain couples TRBV7-2 to TRBJ2-7, with D maybe TRBD2 (5 bases). This CDR3 contains 13 residues. V was pared by 5 bases and J by 3 bases, with 11 bases between. Germline CDR1 reads SGHTA; CDR2 reads FQGNSA. CDR3 in amino acids: CASSRGIIYEQYF. As DNA, the CDR3 is TGTGCCAGCAGCCGGGGTATCATCTACGAGCAGTACTTC. The whole variable domain, remainder taken from reference TRBV7-2 and TRBJ2-7, is GAGVSQSPSNKVTEKGKDVELRCDPISGHTALYWYRQSLGQGLEFLIYFQGNSAPDKSGLPSDRFSAERTGGSVSTLTIQRTQQEDSAVYLCASSRGIIYEQYFGPGTRLTVT.

This clone was seen just once. The J gene is TRBJ2-3, the V gene TRBV11-2; the D gene is possibly TRBD1 (6 bases). Germline CDR1 and CDR2: SGHAT and FQNNGV. Trimming removed 2 bases from V and 0 bases from J, with 12 bases in between. The CDR3 has 16 amino acids. The CDR3 DNA reads TGTGCCAGCAGCTTACGGGGCCAGGGGAGCACAGATACGCAGTATTTT. It encodes CASSLRGQGSTDTQYF.

On this clone: One end of the junction varies from germline; a read error may be responsible. V usage is TRBV19 and J usage is TRBJ1-2; the D is unclear. This CDR3 comprises 11 residues. Germline V lookup: CDR1 LNHDA, CDR2 SQIVND (reference sequence). CDR3 nucleotides: TGTGCCGGTAGTTACCGGGAAGGCTACACCTTC. Translated, it gives CAGSYREGYTF.

The chain recombines TRBV5-1 with TRBJ1-2; possibly TRBD1 for D (6 bases). The CDR3 totals 13 residues. Germline values: CDR1 SGHRS, CDR2 YFSETQ. V lost 0 bases and J 3 bases, leaving 6 bases between the germline ends. This CDR3 reads CASSLDRDYGYTF. CDR3 DNA: TGCGCCAGCAGCTTGGACAGGGACTATGGCTACACCTTC.

A remark on this clone: The same CDR3 also results from other DNA sequences found in this sample. The chain has TRBV15 and TRBJ2-5; 8 nucleotides line up with TRBD1. Looked up from germline, CDR1 is LNHNV and CDR2 is YYDKDF (reference sequence). The CDR3 is 15 amino acids. V trimming: 3 bases; J trimming: 2 bases; junction bases outside the gene matches: 5. As DNA, the CDR3 is TGTGCCACCAGCAGGACCCGGGACAGGCAAGAGACCCAGTACTTC. Protein product: CATSRTRDRQETQYF. The whole variable domain, remainder taken from reference TRBV15 and TRBJ2-5, is DAMVIQNPRYQVTQFGKPVTLSCSQTLNHNVMYWYQQKSSQAPKLLFHYYDKDFNNEADTPDNFQSRRPNTSFCFLDIRSPGLGDTAMYLCATSRTRDRQETQYFGPGTRLLVL.

This chain joins TRBV5-4 and TRBJ1-1, with 9 bases that match TRBD1. The germline V gene has CDR1 SGHNT and CDR2 YYREEE (reference sequence). V lost 4 bases and J lost 5; bases outside the gene matches: 3. The CDR3 spans 13 residues. CDR3 sequence reads: CASSRTGVTEAFF. CDR3 DNA sequence: TGTGCCAGCAGCCGGACAGGGGTGACTGAAGCTTTCTTT.

The rearrangement links TRBV25-1 to TRBJ1-2; TRBD1 matches at 8 bases. CDR1 and CDR2 from the germline V gene are MGHDK and SYGVNS. This CDR3 contains 14 residues. With V trimmed by 6 bases and J by 5 bases, 8 bases remained unmatched. CDR3 residues: CASRGAGQGYGYTF. The CDR3 coding sequence is TGTGCCAGCAGGGGGGCAGGACAGGGTTATGGCTACACCTTC.

The chain employs TRBV9 and TRBJ2-7; weak D call: TRBD2 (6 bases). Germline V CDR1 and CDR2: SGDLS, YYNGEE. Trimming removed 0 bases at V and 2 bases at J, with 9 bases between. The CDR3 is made up of 14 amino acids. As DNA, the CDR3 is TGTGCCAGCAGCGTAGACGGGGGTACCTACGAGCAGTACTTC. This codes for CASSVDGGTYEQYF.

This rearrangement joins TRBV5-4 to TRBJ1-1; D possibly corresponds to TRBD1 (5 bases). Germline values: CDR1 SGHNT, CDR2 YYREEE (reference sequence). CDR3 length: 13 residues. Trimming shortened V by 0 bases and J by 5 bases, and 8 bases separated the two germline ends. The CDR3 DNA follows: TGTGCCAGCAGCTTGGAGGGGAGGACTGAAGCTTTCTTT. Encoded protein: CASSLEGRTEAFF.

As regards this clone: The sample carries other DNA sequences with the same CDR3. The chain is built from TRBV7-2 and TRBJ1-3, with unresolved D. The CDR3 is 13 amino acids. CDR1 and CDR2 from the germline V gene are SGHTA and FQGNSA. Deletions cut 4 bases from V and 4 bases from J, with 8 bases between. The CDR3 nucleotides are TGTGCCAGCAGCTCCCAACAGGGAAACACCATATATTTT. Amino acids: CASSSQQGNTIYF. Together with reference TRBV7-2 and TRBJ1-3, the CDR3 gives the full variable domain: GAGVSQSPSNKVTEKGKDVELRCDPISGHTALYWYRQSLGQGLEFLIYFQGNSAPDKSGLPSDRFSAERTGGSVSTLTIQRTQQEDSAVYLCASSSQQGNTIYFGEGSWLTVV.

The chain links TRBV11-2 to TRBJ1-3, with a weak D call TRBD1 (5 bases). The germline V gene encodes CDR1 SGHAT and CDR2 FQNNGV. The CDR3 sequence is 16 residues long. Trimming cost V 1 base and J 0 bases, with 10 bases left between them. CDR3 sequence reads: CASSLVQQGSGNTIYF. CDR3 bases: TGTGCCAGCAGCTTAGTCCAGCAGGGCTCTGGAAACACCATATATTTT. Filled out from reference TRBV11-2 and TRBJ1-3, the complete variable domain reads EAGVAQSPRYKIIEKRQSVAFWCNPISGHATLYWYQQILGQGPKLLIQFQNNGVVDDSQLPKDRFSAERLKGVDSTLKIQPAKLEDSAVYLCASSLVQQGSGNTIYFGEGSWLTVV.

V gene TRBV6-6 combines with J gene TRBJ1-2; 11 bases are a match to TRBD1. Germline CDR1 reads MNHNY; CDR2 reads SVGAGI (reference sequence). The CDR3 length is 14 residues. J lost 5 bases, V lost 6 bases, and 5 bases had no gene match. As DNA, the CDR3 is TGTGCCAGCAGCCTCGGACAGGGGGCTTATGGCTACACCTTC. It encodes CASSLGQGAYGYTF.

V is TRBV4-3 and J is TRBJ1-1; D gene uncertain. The V gene lost 1 base and the J gene lost 3 bases, with 6 bases spanning the gap. CDR3 size: 13 residues. CDR1 and CDR2 (germline): LGHNA, YSLEER. In nucleotides, the CDR3 is TGCGCCAGCAGCCAAGGAGAGGACACTGAAGCTTTCTTT. It translates to CASSQGEDTEAFF.

The chain carries TRBV5-5 and TRBJ1-5, with 7 bases identical to TRBD1. Trimming removed 1 base from V and 2 bases from J; junction bases left unmatched: 15. The CDR3 consists of 19 residues. Looked up from germline, CDR1 is SGHKS and CDR2 is YYEKEE (reference sequence). Here the CDR3 DNA reads TGTGCCAGCAGCTTGAGGCCTGCCCCGGGCGGGACAGGCAATCAGCCCCAGCATTTT. It specifies CASSLRPAPGGTGNQPQHF.

V is TRBV9 and J is TRBJ2-3; D not resolved. This CDR3 has 14 residues. Germline V gives CDR1 SGDLS, CDR2 YYNGEE. V dropped 6 bases and J dropped 2 bases, with 13 bases sitting between them. The CDR3 nucleotides read TGTGCCAGCACCCGGAGTATTTACACAGATACGCAGTATTTT. This translates into CASTRSIYTDTQYF.

The chain carries TRBV10-3 and TRBJ1-1; perhaps TRBD1 as D (6 bases). Per the germline V gene, CDR1 is ENHRY and CDR2 is SYGVKD. This CDR3 region has 15 residues. Trimming removed 3 bases from V and 2 bases from J, with 13 bases in between. The CDR3, as DNA: TGTGCCATCAGTGACCGTTTACAGGGCAACACTGAAGCTTTCTTT. Its protein is CAISDRLQGNTEAFF.

The rearrangement links TRBV12-2 to TRBJ2-7; the D call TRBD1 from the table was never checked on the DNA. TRBV12-2 counts as a pseudogene. This CDR3 spans 16 amino acids. The chain's CDR3 is CASRAQKNTGSYEQYF. CDR3 DNA: TGTGCAAGTCGCGCGCAAAAAAATACAGGGAGCTACGAGCAGTACTTC.

The chain uses TRBV6-5 and TRBJ1-4; TRBD1 is a possible D gene (5 bases). V lost 0 bases, J lost 6 bases, and 11 bases lay in between. This CDR3 comprises 15 residues. Germline lookup yields CDR1 MNHEY and CDR2 SVGAGI. CDR3 nucleotide sequence: TGTGCCAGCAGTTACTCGGGGCAGGCCGATGAAAAACTGTTTTTT. Its protein product is CASSYSGQADEKLFF.

The rearrangement links TRBV21-1 to TRBJ2-7; TRBD1, the table's D call, lacks a check against the DNA. TRBV21-1 is a documented pseudogene. The CDR3 spans 17 residues. CDR3 DNA sequence: TGTGCCAGCACCTCGAGGGGGCTGGAGCAAAAAGAGGACCGTCAGTACTTC. Its translation: CASTSRGLEQKEDRQYF.

This clone was picked up a small number of times. This sequence joins TRBV5-1 and TRBJ2-6, with unresolved D. V was pared by 0 bases and J by 3 bases, with 7 bases between. The CDR3 sequence is 15 residues long. Germline V gene data show CDR1 as SGHRS and CDR2 as YFSETQ. The CDR3 DNA reads as TGCGCCAGCAGCTTGGAGAGGAGTGGGGCCAACGTCCTGACTTTC. This translates into CASSLERSGANVLTF. The full variable domain, rest sourced from reference TRBV5-1 and TRBJ2-6, is KAGVTQTPRYLIKTRGQQVTLSCSPISGHRSVSWYQQTPGQGLQFLFEYFSETQRNKGNFPGRFSGRQFSNSRSEMNVSTLELGDSALYLCASSLERSGANVLTFGAGSRLTVL.

This chain joins TRBV15 and TRBJ1-1; 7 bases agree with TRBD1. This CDR3 contains 14 residues. Germline CDR1 LNHNV, CDR2 YYDKDF (reference sequence). Trimming took 6 bases from V and 0 from J; bases not matched to a gene: 4. The CDR3, as DNA: TGTGCCACCAGGAGGGACAGATTGAACACTGAAGCTTTCTTT. Its translation: CATRRDRLNTEAFF. Full variable domain (outside the CDR3, taken from reference TRBV15 and TRBJ1-1): DAMVIQNPRYQVTQFGKPVTLSCSQTLNHNVMYWYQQKSSQAPKLLFHYYDKDFNNEADTPDNFQSRRPNTSFCFLDIRSPGLGDTAMYLCATRRDRLNTEAFFGQGTRLTVV.

The chain's CDR3 is CASSPLDRDFYGYTF. In DNA, the CDR3 is TGTGCCAGCAGTCCCCTCGACAGGGACTTTTATGGCTACACCTTC. The genes are TRBV6-5 and TRBJ1-2, with 7 bases fitting TRBD1. This CDR3 region has 15 residues. V lost 5 bases and J lost 5; bases outside the gene matches: 11. From germline, CDR1 is MNHEY and CDR2 SVGAGI.

This chain's CDR3 is CASSYSGGWTEAFF. As DNA, the CDR3 is TGTGCCAGCAGTTACTCGGGGGGGTGGACTGAAGCTTTCTTT. V is TRBV6-5 and J is TRBJ1-1; maybe TRBD1 (5 bases). CDR1 is MNHEY and CDR2 is SVGAGI in the germline V gene. This CDR3 is 14 amino acids long. The V gene lost 0 bases and the J gene lost 5 bases, with 10 bases spanning the gap.

The chain is built from TRBV19 and TRBJ2-6; D is unresolved. The CDR3 is 17 amino acids. The V gene lost 0 bases and the J gene lost 0 bases, with 9 bases spanning the gap. Germline-derived CDR1 and CDR2 are LNHDA and SQIVND (reference sequence). The CDR3 loop is CASSIDQSLSGANVLTF. The DNA of the CDR3 is TGTGCCAGTAGTATAGATCAAAGCCTCTCTGGGGCCAACGTCCTGACTTTC.

V is TRBV19 and J is TRBJ2-3, with D possibly matching TRBD1 (6 bases). V was clipped by 7 bases and J by 0 bases, with 11 bases between them. CDR1 LNHDA and CDR2 SQIVND come from the germline V gene (reference sequence). The CDR3 extends over 14 amino acids. The CDR3 sequence: CASKVGGSTDTQYF. The CDR3 DNA follows: TGTGCCAGTAAGGTTGGGGGCAGCACAGATACGCAGTATTTT.

DNA for the CDR3: TGTGCCAGCAGTGTATACGGGACAGGGGCCTACGAGCAGTACTTC. It yields the protein CASSVYGTGAYEQYF. The chain carries TRBV27 and TRBJ2-7; 10 bases agree with TRBD1. V was pared by 5 bases and J by 2 bases, with 6 bases of the junction left unmatched. The V gene's germline CDR1 is MNHEY and CDR2 SMNVEV (reference sequence). The CDR3 is made up of 15 amino acids.

The V and J genes are TRBV7-2 and TRBJ1-6; the D gene is possibly TRBD1 (5 bases). This CDR3 comprises 13 residues. V was pared by 5 bases and J by 7 bases, with 9 bases between. CDR1 and CDR2 from the germline V gene are SGHTA and FQGNSA. The CDR3 spells CASSLTANSPLHF. As DNA, the CDR3 is TGTGCCAGCAGCCTGACAGCGAATTCACCCCTCCACTTT.